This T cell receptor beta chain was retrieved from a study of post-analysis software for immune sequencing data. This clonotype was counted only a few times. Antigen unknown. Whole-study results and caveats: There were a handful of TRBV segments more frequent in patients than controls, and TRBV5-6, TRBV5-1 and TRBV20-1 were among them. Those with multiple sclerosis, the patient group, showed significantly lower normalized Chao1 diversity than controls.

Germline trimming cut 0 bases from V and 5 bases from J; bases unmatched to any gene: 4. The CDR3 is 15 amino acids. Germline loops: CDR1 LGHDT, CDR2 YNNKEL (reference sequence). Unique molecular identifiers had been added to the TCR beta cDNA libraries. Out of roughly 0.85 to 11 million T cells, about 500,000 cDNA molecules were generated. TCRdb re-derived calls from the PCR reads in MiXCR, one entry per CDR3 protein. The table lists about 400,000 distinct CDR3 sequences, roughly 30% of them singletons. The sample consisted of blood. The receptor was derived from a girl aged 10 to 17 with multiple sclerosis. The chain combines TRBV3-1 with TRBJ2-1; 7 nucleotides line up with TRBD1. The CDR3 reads CASSQDGDRHNEQFF. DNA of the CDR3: TGTGCCAGCAGCCAAGATGGGGACAGACACAATGAGCAGTTCTTC.